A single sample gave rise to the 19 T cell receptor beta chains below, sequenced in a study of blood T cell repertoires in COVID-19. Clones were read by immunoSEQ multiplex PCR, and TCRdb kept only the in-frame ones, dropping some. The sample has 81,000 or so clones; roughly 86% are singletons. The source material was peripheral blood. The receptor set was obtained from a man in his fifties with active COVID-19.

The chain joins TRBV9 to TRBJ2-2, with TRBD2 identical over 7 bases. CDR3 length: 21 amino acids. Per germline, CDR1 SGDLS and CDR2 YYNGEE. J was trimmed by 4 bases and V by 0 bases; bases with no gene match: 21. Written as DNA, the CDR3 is TGTGCCAGCAGCGTAGGTTCTGTCGGTCGGGGGTGGCTAGCGGCCACCGGGGAGCTGTTTTTT. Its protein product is CASSVGSVGRGWLAATGELFF.

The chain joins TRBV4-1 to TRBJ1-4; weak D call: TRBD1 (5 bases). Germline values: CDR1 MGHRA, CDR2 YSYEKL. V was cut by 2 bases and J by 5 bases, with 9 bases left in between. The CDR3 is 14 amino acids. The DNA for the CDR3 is TGCGCCAGCAGCCAAAGGGGTCCCAATGAAAAACTGTTTTTT. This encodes CASSQRGPNEKLFF.

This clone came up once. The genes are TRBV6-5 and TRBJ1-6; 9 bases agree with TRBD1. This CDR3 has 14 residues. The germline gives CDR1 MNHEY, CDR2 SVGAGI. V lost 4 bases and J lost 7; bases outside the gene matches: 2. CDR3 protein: CASSFGQGNSPLHF. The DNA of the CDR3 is TGTGCCAGCAGTTTCGGACAGGGGAATTCACCCCTCCACTTT.

CDR3 loop: CASSVGGTGASGYTF. The CDR3 coding sequence is TGTGCCAGCAGCGTAGGAGGGACAGGGGCGTCTGGCTACACCTTC. The J gene is TRBJ1-2, the V gene TRBV9; TRBD1 agrees at 10 bases. The germline V gene has CDR1 SGDLS and CDR2 YYNGEE. CDR3 length equals 15 residues. The junction had 6 bases not matched to a gene; V was cut back by 0 bases and J by 7 bases.

This chain's CDR3 is CSVELPGAGQFF. CDR3 DNA sequence: TGCAGCGTTGAATTGCCGGGAGCTGGGCAGTTCTTC. The chain combines TRBV29-1 with TRBJ2-1; D is perhaps TRBD2 (6 bases). Trimming took 2 bases from V and 12 from J, leaving 14 bases between them. Germline values: CDR1 SQVTM, CDR2 ANQGSEA. The CDR3 length is 12 residues.

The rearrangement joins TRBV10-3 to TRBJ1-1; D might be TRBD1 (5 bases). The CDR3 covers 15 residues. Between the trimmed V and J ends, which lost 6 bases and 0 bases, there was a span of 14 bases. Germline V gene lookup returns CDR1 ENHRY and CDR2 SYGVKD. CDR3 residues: CAIREGQVMNTEAFF. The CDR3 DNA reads TGTGCCATCAGGGAGGGGCAGGTTATGAACACTGAAGCTTTCTTT.

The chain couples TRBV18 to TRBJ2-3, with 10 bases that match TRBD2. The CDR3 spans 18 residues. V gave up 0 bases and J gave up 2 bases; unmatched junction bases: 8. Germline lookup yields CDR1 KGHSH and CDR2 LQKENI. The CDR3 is CASSPPWLAGDATDTQYF. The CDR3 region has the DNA TGTGCCAGCTCACCACCGTGGCTAGCGGGGGATGCCACAGATACGCAGTATTTT.

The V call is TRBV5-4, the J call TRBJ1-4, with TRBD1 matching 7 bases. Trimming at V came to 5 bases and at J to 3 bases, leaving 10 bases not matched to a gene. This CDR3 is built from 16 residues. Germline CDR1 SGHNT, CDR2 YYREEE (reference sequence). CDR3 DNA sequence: TGTGCCAGCAGTAATAATCCGGGACAGCCTAATGAAAAACTGTTTTTT. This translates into CASSNNPGQPNEKLFF.

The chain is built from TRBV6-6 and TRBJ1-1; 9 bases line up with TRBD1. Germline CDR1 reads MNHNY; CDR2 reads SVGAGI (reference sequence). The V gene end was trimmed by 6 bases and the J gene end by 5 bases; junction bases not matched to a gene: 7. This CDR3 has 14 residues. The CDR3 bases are TGTGCCAGCAGGAGCCGGGACAGGGAAACTGAAGCTTTCTTT. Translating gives CASRSRDRETEAFF.

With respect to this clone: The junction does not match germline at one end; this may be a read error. DNA of the CDR3: TGTGCCAGCAGCCAAGATATTTTGGCAGGCCCTCCTTTTTTC. Translating gives CASSQDILAGPPFF. The J gene is TRBJ1-2, the V gene TRBV4-2; D is uncertain. Germline V gene data show CDR1 as LGHNA and CDR2 as YNFKEQ. The CDR3 length is 14 residues.

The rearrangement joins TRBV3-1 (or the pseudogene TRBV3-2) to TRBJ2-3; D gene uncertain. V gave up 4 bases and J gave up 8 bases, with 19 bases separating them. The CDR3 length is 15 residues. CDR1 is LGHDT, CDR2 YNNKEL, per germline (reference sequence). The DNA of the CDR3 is TGTGCCAGCAGCCTCTCCGAGTGGGCTGGTGTTACGCAGTATTTT. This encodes CASSLSEWAGVTQYF.

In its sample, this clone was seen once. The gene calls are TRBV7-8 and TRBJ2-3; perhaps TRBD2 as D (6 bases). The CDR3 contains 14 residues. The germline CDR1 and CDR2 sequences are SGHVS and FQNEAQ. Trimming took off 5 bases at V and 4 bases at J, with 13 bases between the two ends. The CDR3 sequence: CASSLTIAADTQYF. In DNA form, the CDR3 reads TGTGCCAGCAGCCTTACCATAGCGGCAGATACGCAGTATTTT.

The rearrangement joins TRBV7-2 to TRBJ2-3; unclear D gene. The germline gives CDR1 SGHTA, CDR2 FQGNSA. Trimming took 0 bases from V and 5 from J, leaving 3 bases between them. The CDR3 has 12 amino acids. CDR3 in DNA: TGTGCCAGCAGCTTAGCGAGAGATACGCAGTATTTT. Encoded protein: CASSLARDTQYF.

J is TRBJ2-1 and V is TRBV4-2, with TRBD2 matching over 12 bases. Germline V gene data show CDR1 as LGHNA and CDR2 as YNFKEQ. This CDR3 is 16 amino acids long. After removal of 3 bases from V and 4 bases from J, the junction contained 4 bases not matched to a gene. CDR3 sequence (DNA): TGTGCCAGCAGCCATCCGACTAGCGGGAGATACAATGAGCAGTTCTTC. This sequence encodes CASSHPTSGRYNEQFF.

In nucleotides, the CDR3 is TGTGCCACCAGCAAAGGACAGCTAGCCAAAAACATTCAGTACTTC. The encoded protein is CATSKGQLAKNIQYF. The chain has TRBV15 and TRBJ2-4; TRBD1 might be the D (6 bases). The CDR3 loop spans 15 amino acids. The germline gives CDR1 LNHNV, CDR2 YYDKDF (reference sequence). Trimming removed 4 bases at V and 0 bases at J, with 10 bases between.

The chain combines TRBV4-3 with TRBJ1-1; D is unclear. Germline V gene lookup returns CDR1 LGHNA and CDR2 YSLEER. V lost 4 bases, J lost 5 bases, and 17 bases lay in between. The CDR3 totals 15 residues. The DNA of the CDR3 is TGCGCCAGCAGCCCTCTTCCCCCGGGGAGGACTGAAGCTTTCTTT. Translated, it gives CASSPLPPGRTEAFF.

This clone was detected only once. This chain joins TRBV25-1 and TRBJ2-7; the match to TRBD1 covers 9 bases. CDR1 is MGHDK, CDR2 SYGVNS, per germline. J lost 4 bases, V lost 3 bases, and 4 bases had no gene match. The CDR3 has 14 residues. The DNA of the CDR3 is TGTGCCAGCAGTGAGGACAGGGGAGGGTACGAGCAGTACTTC. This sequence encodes CASSEDRGGYEQYF.

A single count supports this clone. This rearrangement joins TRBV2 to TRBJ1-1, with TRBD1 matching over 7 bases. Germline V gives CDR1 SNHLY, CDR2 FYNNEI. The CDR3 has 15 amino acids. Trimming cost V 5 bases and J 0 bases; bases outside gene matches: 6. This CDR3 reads CASSRDRAVNTEAFF. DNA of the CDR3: TGTGCCAGCAGTCGCGACAGGGCGGTGAACACTGAAGCTTTCTTT.

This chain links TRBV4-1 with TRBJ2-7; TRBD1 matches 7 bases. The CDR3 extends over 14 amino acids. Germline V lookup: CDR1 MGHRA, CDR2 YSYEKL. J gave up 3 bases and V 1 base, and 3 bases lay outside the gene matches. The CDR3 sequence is CASSQGDSLYEQYF. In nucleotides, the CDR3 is TGCGCCAGCAGCCAAGGGGACAGCCTCTACGAGCAGTACTTC.